A selection of T cell receptor beta chains follows, all from one sample in a study of T cell responses to AZD1222 COVID-19 vaccine. TCRdb's copy holds only in-frame clones and misses some; the assay was immunoSEQ multiplex PCR. The sample comprises 98,000 or so clones, roughly nine tenths of which are singletons, and 3% to 3.5% rests with the top ten. The sample here was peripheral blood, taken on day 0 of MenACWY control vaccination. These receptors originate from an adult in good health. Both conserved end residues are part of each CDR3. A D gene is named only where the DNA matches it firmly. A row's size may be missing; if present it is once, few, many or a size class.

- | TRBJ1-1 | - | TRBV5-1 | TGCGCCAGCAGCCCCTCTGCGGGGGGCTGGCAGAACACTGAAGCTTTCTTT | CASSPSAGGWQNTEAFF
- | TRBJ1-6 | - | TRBV19 | TGTGCCAGTGGTGACAGGCTCTATAATTCACCCCTCCACTTT | CASGDRLYNSPLHF
- | TRBJ1-1 | - | TRBV4-1 | TGCGCCAGCAGCCAAGTCTGGGGGCGCGAGATAAGGATGAACACTGAAGCTTTCTTT | CASSQVWGREIRMNTEAFF
- | TRBJ2-5 | - | TRBV7-3 | TGTGCCAGCAGCCCCTGGGGGATGAGAGAGACCCAGTACTTC | CASSPWGMRETQYF
- | TRBJ1-5 | - | TRBV28 | TGTGCCAGCAGTTTCAGTGGAGCCAATCAGCCCCAGCATTTT | CASSFSGANQPQHF
- | TRBJ2-3 | - | TRBV30 | TGTGCCTGGAGTAACGGAGATACGCAGTATTTT | CAWSNGDTQYF
- | TRBJ2-3 | - | TRBV24-1 | TGTGCCACCAGTGATTCTAGCACAGATACGCAGTATTTT | CATSDSSTDTQYF
- | TRBJ1-2 | - | TRBV2 | TGTGCCAGCAGTGAATGGGCAGGGGATAAATATGGCTACACCTTC | CASSEWAGDKYGYTF
- | TRBJ1-1 | - | TRBV5-5 | TGTGCCAGCAGAAACGCGGGCACTGAAGCTTTCTTT | CASRNAGTEAFF
- | TRBJ1-2 | - | TRBV11-2 | TGTGCCAGCAGCCAGGCGGGAGTGGGCGGCTACACCTTC | CASSQAGVGGYTF
- | TRBJ2-5 | TRBD2 | TRBV19 | TGTGCCAGCGCGGGACTAGCGGGGGTAGAGACCCAGTACTTC | CASAGLAGVETQYF
- | TRBJ2-5 | - | TRBV7-2 | TGTGCCAGCAGCTTAGCGGGGGCTGAAGAGACCCAGTACTTC | CASSLAGAEETQYF
- | TRBJ2-3 | TRBD1 | TRBV4-3 | TGCGCCAGCAGCCAAGACAGGGGGCTGGACACAGATACGCAGTATTTT | CASSQDRGLDTDTQYF
- | TRBJ2-2 | TRBD1 | TRBV10-1 | TGCGCCAGCAGTGAAGGGGGCAGCGGGGAGCTGTTTTTT | CASSEGGSGELFF
once | TRBJ1-1 | - | TRBV27 | TGTGCCAGCAGTTTCCCTGGCGGAGCTGAAGCTTTCTTT | CASSFPGGAEAFF
- | TRBJ2-7 | TRBD1 | TRBV7-2 | TGTGCCAGCAGCTCCCGACAGGGGGCCTACGAGCAGTACTTC | CASSSRQGAYEQYF
once | TRBJ2-1 | TRBD2 | TRBV4-3 | TGCGCCAGCAGCCAAGATCTCCGGGGGGGCCGAAATGAGCAGTTCTTC | CASSQDLRGGRNEQFF
- | TRBJ2-7 | - | TRBV15 | TGTGCCACCAGCAGGGGGGGACTTCTCACCTACGAGCAGTACTTC | CATSRGGLLTYEQYF
few | TRBJ2-7 | - | TRBV7-2 | TGTGCCAGCAGCGGGGGGCCCTCCTACGAGCAGTACTTC | CASSGGPSYEQYF
- | TRBJ1-2 | - | TRBV2 | TGTGCCAGCAGTGAAGGCGGAGCTAACTATGGCTACACCTTC | CASSEGGANYGYTF
- | TRBJ1-3 | - | TRBV4-3 | TGCGCCAGCAGCCAAGATGGTGTAGGGGGCTCTGGAAACACCATATATTTT | CASSQDGVGGSGNTIYF
- | TRBJ1-5 | TRBD1 | TRBV19 | TGTGCCAGCCGTCAGGGACAGGGGACCTTAGGGGGAAAAAAGCCCCAGCATTTT | CASRQGQGTLGGKKPQHF
- | TRBJ1-3 | TRBD1 | TRBV6-6 | TGTGCCAGCAGTTGGGGACAGGGTTATGGAAACACCATATATTTT | CASSWGQGYGNTIYF
- | TRBJ2-7 | TRBD2 | TRBV11-2 | TGTGCCAGCAGCCCGCTCAGGAGGCGGGGGGCCTACGAGCAGTACTTC | CASSPLRRRGAYEQYF
- | TRBJ1-4 | - | TRBV9 | TGTGCCAGCAGCGTAGCCTCCCGGGGGTCAACTAATGAAAAACTGTTTTTT | CASSVASRGSTNEKLFF
- | TRBJ1-6 | TRBD1 | TRBV28 | TGTGCCAGCAGTTTAGGACAGGGCTATAATTCACCCCTCCACTTT | CASSLGQGYNSPLHF
- | TRBJ1-5 | TRBD1 | TRBV6-5 | TGTGCCAGCAGACCCTTCAGACAGGGGGGACAGCCCCAGCATTTT | CASRPFRQGGQPQHF
- | TRBJ1-1 | - | TRBV19 | TGTGCCAGTAGTTACCCCAGGGGTGAAGCTTTCTTT | CASSYPRGEAFF
- | TRBJ1-1 | - | TRBV18 | TGTGCCAGCTCCCCTTCGGGCCAAAGGTGGGGTATCACTGAAGCTTTCTTT | CASSPSGQRWGITEAFF
- | TRBJ1-4 | - | TRBV6-5 | TGTGCCAGCAGTTACTTGCTTCCAACTAATGAAAAACTGTTTTTT | CASSYLLPTNEKLFF
- | TRBJ2-3 | - | TRBV4-2 | TGTGCCAGCAGCCAATATCGGAGCACAGATACGCAGTATTTT | CASSQYRSTDTQYF
- | TRBJ1-2 | TRBD1 | TRBV3-1/TRBV3-2 | TGTGCCAGCAGCTTACGGACAGGGCACTATGGCTACACCTTC | CASSLRTGHYGYTF
- | TRBJ1-2 | - | TRBV6-6 | TGTGCCAGCAGTTACTCTGACTATGGCTACACCTTC | CASSYSDYGYTF
- | TRBJ2-1 | - | TRBV3-1/TRBV3-2 | TGTGCCAGCAGCCAAGATAAGGTCTACAATGAGCAGTTCTTC | CASSQDKVYNEQFF
- | TRBJ2-3 | TRBD1 | TRBV19 | TGTGCCAGTAGCGACAGGGGTGCTAGCACAGATACGCAGTATTTT | CASSDRGASTDTQYF
- | TRBJ2-1 | TRBD1 | TRBV6-2/TRBV6-3 | TGTGCCAGCAGTACAGGGGCTAATGAGCAGTTCTTC | CASSTGANEQFF
once | TRBJ1-2 | - | TRBV3-1/TRBV3-2 | TGTGCCAGCAGCCAGGAGGGTGGCTACACCTTC | CASSQEGGYTF
- | TRBJ1-6 | - | TRBV7-2 | TGTGCCAGCAGCTGGATTCCTTCTCCCAATTCACCCCTCCACTTT | CASSWIPSPNSPLHF
- | TRBJ2-5 | - | TRBV3-1/TRBV3-2 | TGTGCCAGCAGCCAACAAATACTTCAGACCCAGTACTTC | CASSQQILQTQYF
- | TRBJ1-6 | TRBD1 | TRBV4-3 | TGCGCCAGCAGCCAAGGGGGGGACAGGGAGAATTCACCCCTCCACTTT | CASSQGGDRENSPLHF
- | TRBJ1-2 | - | TRBV28 | TGTGCCAGCAGTTTACGGGCAGACTATGGCTACACCTTC | CASSLRADYGYTF
- | TRBJ1-1 | TRBD1 | TRBV4-1 | TGCGCCAGCAGCCTTGCGGTCGGGACAGGGGAGGCAGCTTTCTTT | CASSLAVGTGEAAFF
- | TRBJ1-6 | - | TRBV11-1 | TGTGCCAGCAGCTTGGTGGGCTCCTATAATTCACCCCTCCACTTT | CASSLVGSYNSPLHF
- | TRBJ1-1 | - | TRBV3-1/TRBV3-2 | TGTGCCAGCAGCCAAGAAGGCGGTGGGCTAACGGAAGCTTTCTTT | CASSQEGGGLTEAFF
- | TRBJ1-2 | TRBD1 | TRBV5-1 | TGCGCCAGCAGCCTACAGGGGGCGAGTGACCATGGCTACACCTTC | CASSLQGASDHGYTF
- | TRBJ2-2 | - | TRBV5-3 | TGTGCCAGAAGCTTGGATGGTGGGTCCGCCGGGGAGCTGTTTTTT | CARSLDGGSAGELFF
- | TRBJ1-1 | - | TRBV27 | TGTGCCAGCAGTCTCACCCCCAGGGTTGAAGCTTTCTTT | CASSLTPRVEAFF
- | TRBJ1-2 | - | TRBV6-5 | TGTGCCAGCAGTTACAGCACCATACCCTATGGCTACACCTTC | CASSYSTIPYGYTF
once | TRBJ1-1 | - | TRBV6-5 | TGTGCCAGCAGTTCGGCTCAGGGGAGGAACACTGAAGCTTTCTTT | CASSSAQGRNTEAFF